The 6 T cell receptor beta chains given below trace back to one sample, sequenced in a study of OX40 agonist ivuxolimab in advanced cancers. Sequenced by immunoSEQ multiplex PCR; TCRdb stores in-frame clones only, minus some. The repertoire holds around 70,000 clones, approximately 80% seen once, with about 7% in the top ten. This material consisted of CD4+ or CD8+ T cells sorted from blood, taken in a trial of the OX40 agonist ivuxolimab. The source of these receptors is an adult with an advanced solid tumor such as melanoma, head and neck, liver or kidney cancer.

This chain uses TRBV14 with TRBJ2-1, with TRBD1 matching over 10 bases. Germline CDR1 is SGHDN and CDR2 is FVKESK. Trimming removed 8 bases from V and 2 bases from J; junction bases left unmatched: 9. The CDR3 sequence is 16 residues long. CDR3 coding DNA: TGTGCCAGCGAAAACAGACAGGGGGCAGCCTACAATGAGCAGTTCTTC. Amino acid sequence: CASENRQGAAYNEQFF. The variable domain in full, with the rest retrieved from reference TRBV14 and TRBJ2-1, is EAGVTQFPSHSVIEKGQTVTLRCDPISGHDNLYWYRRVMGKEIKFLLHFVKESKQDESGMPNNRFLAERTGGTYSTLKVQPAELEDSGVYFCASENRQGAAYNEQFFGPGTRLTVL.

The chain has TRBV5-6 and TRBJ1-1; 8 bases agree with TRBD1. The V segment lost 5 bases and the J segment 2 bases; nucleotides outside the gene matches: 2. The CDR3 has 13 amino acids. Germline V gene lookup returns CDR1 SGHDT and CDR2 YYEEEE. The CDR3 loop is CASSDRGNTEAFF. CDR3 DNA: TGTGCCAGCAGTGACAGGGGTAACACTGAAGCTTTCTTT.

This clone was seen a handful of times. The chain has TRBV27 and TRBJ1-1; 7 nucleotides agree with TRBD1. This CDR3 is built from 14 residues. In germline, CDR1 is MNHEY, CDR2 SMNVEV (reference sequence). The V and J ends lost 10 bases and 3 bases, in that order; junction bases with no gene match: 11. Written as DNA, the CDR3 is TGTGCCATCCCCAGGGGGGGGGTCGACACTGAAGCTTTCTTT. This encodes CAIPRGGVDTEAFF.

The table lists this clone with a few counts. The chain recombines TRBV10-1 with TRBJ1-6, with TRBD1 as a possible D gene (5 bases). V was clipped by 4 bases and J by 8 bases, with 9 bases between them. This CDR3 spans 13 amino acids. From germline, CDR1 is WNHNN and CDR2 SYGVQD (reference sequence). This chain's CDR3 is CASSVDIYSPLHF. For the CDR3, the DNA is TGCGCCAGCAGTGTGGACATTTATTCACCCCTCCACTTT.

V gene TRBV15 combines with J gene TRBJ2-1; no clear D. This CDR3 contains 12 residues. Germline assignment: CDR1 LNHNV and CDR2 YYDKDF (reference sequence). The V end was cut by 0 bases, the J end by 8 bases, with 5 bases between. CDR3 DNA sequence: TGTGCCACCAGCAGAGATGCCGATGAGCAGTTCTTC. As protein: CATSRDADEQFF.

The CDR3 DNA follows: TGTGCCAGCAGTTTAGGCGGGGTTGATGAGACCCAGTACTTC. This gives the protein CASSLGGVDETQYF. This chain uses TRBV28 with TRBJ2-5, with a tentative D call TRBD2 (6 bases). V was pared by 2 bases and J by 5 bases, with 12 bases between. This CDR3 is built from 14 residues. Germline values: CDR1 MDHEN, CDR2 SYDVKM.